These 31 T cell receptor beta chains originate from one sample sequenced in a study of beta chain features in type 1 diabetes. Expressed TCRB transcripts were sequenced because the entire RNA isolate underwent reverse transcription. This table comes from immunoSEQ multiplex PCR, and its TCRdb copy is limited to in-frame clones, with some not included. This table has about 360,000 clones, over 10% appearing once. What was sequenced was naive CD4+ T cells from blood. Every receptor here comes from a man younger than 35 in good health.

The V and J genes are TRBV4-1 and TRBJ2-4, with 10 bases that match TRBD1. The J segment lost 5 bases and the V segment lost 3 bases, leaving 16 bases of the junction unmatched. The CDR3 totals 19 residues. Germline assignment: CDR1 MGHRA and CDR2 YSYEKL. CDR3 DNA sequence: TGCGCCAGCAGCCATTATGTCGGACAGGGGGACCATCGCCAAAACATTCAGTACTTC. It is translated as CASSHYVGQGDHRQNIQYF.

This clone was observed a few times. The V and J genes are TRBV28 and TRBJ1-1; 8 bases match TRBD1. The CDR3 is made up of 16 amino acids. V shed 5 bases, J shed 1 base, and the junction held 9 bases outside the gene matches. The germline V gene has CDR1 MDHEN and CDR2 SYDVKM. The CDR3 region is CASSLSPGQGNTEAFF. The CDR3 DNA reads TGTGCCAGCAGTCTATCGCCCGGACAGGGGAACACTGAAGCTTTCTTT.

This clone was seen only a few times. As DNA, the CDR3 is TGTGCCAGCAGTGAATCAGGGTCTGGAAACACCATATATTTT. This codes for CASSESGSGNTIYF. The J gene is TRBJ1-3, the V gene TRBV25-1; D may be TRBD1 (5 bases). Germline lookup yields CDR1 MGHDK and CDR2 SYGVNS. This CDR3 comprises 14 residues. Trimming removed 1 base at V and 1 base at J, with 5 bases between. The complete variable domain, with remaining parts taken from reference TRBV25-1 and TRBJ1-3, reads EADIYQTPRYLVIGTGKKITLECSQTMGHDKMYWYQQDPGMELHLIHYSYGVNSTEKGDLSSESTVSRIRTEHFPLTLESARPSHTSQYLCASSESGSGNTIYFGEGSWLTVV.

This clone was counted between two and nine times. The V call is TRBV7-2, the J call TRBJ2-5; 7 positions match TRBD1. Per germline, CDR1 SGHTA and CDR2 FQGNSA. The CDR3 loop spans 13 amino acids. V lost 3 bases, J lost 5 bases, and 3 bases stayed unmatched. The CDR3, as DNA: TGTGCCAGCAGCTTTGACAGGGCGGAGACCCAGTACTTC. Amino acid sequence: CASSFDRAETQYF.

This clone was detected only a few times. The V and J genes are TRBV5-1 and TRBJ2-1; the match to TRBD2 covers 7 bases. Germline CDR1 SGHRS, CDR2 YFSETQ. J was trimmed by 4 bases and V by 3 bases; bases with no gene match: 10. The CDR3 sequence is 16 residues long. The CDR3 protein is CASSSGLGKGYNEQFF. The CDR3, as DNA: TGCGCCAGCAGCTCTGGACTAGGGAAGGGGTACAATGAGCAGTTCTTC. The variable domain in full, completed from reference TRBV5-1 and TRBJ2-1, reads KAGVTQTPRYLIKTRGQQVTLSCSPISGHRSVSWYQQTPGQGLQFLFEYFSETQRNKGNFPGRFSGRQFSNSRSEMNVSTLELGDSALYLCASSSGLGKGYNEQFFGPGTRLTVL.

The sample holds a few counts of this clone. The chain recombines TRBV30 with TRBJ2-7, with 8 positions matching TRBD2. This CDR3 has 13 amino acids. Germline trimming cut 3 bases from V and 5 bases from J; bases unmatched to any gene: 6. Per the germline V gene, CDR1 is GTSNPN and CDR2 is SVGIG (reference sequence). The CDR3 DNA sequence: TGTGCCTGGAGCGGCGGGAGGTTCGACGAGCAGTACTTC. It is translated as CAWSGGRFDEQYF.

The chain has TRBV25-1 and TRBJ2-1; D uncertain. Germline lookup yields CDR1 MGHDK and CDR2 SYGVNS. Trimming removed 3 bases at V and 1 base at J, with 7 bases between. The CDR3 length is 14 residues. As DNA, the CDR3 is TGTGCCAGCAGTGAGTTCAATTCCTACAATGAGCAGTTCTTC. Translating it yields CASSEFNSYNEQFF.

The chain is built from TRBV4-3 and TRBJ1-6, with 9 nucleotides matching TRBD1. The CDR3 extends over 16 amino acids. Per germline, CDR1 LGHNA and CDR2 YSLEER. The ends lost 3 bases at V and 5 bases at J; junction bases unmatched: 5. CDR3: CASSQVGQGNNSPLHF. In nucleotides, the CDR3 is TGCGCCAGCAGCCAGGTGGGACAGGGTAATAATTCACCCCTCCACTTT.

This chain links TRBV15 with TRBJ2-3; weak D call: TRBD1 (6 bases). From germline, CDR1 is LNHNV and CDR2 YYDKDF (reference sequence). V lost 5 bases and J lost 0, with 9 bases in between. The CDR3 length is 14 residues. The CDR3 DNA sequence: TGTGCCACCAGCTCCGGACAGAGCACAGATACGCAGTATTTT. Amino acids: CATSSGQSTDTQYF.

Notes on this clone: The sample contains more than one DNA sequence encoding this CDR3. The rearrangement uses TRBV7-9 and TRBJ2-7; D not certain. V was clipped by 5 bases and J by 3 bases, with 8 bases between them. CDR1 and CDR2 from the germline V gene are SEHNR and FQNEAQ (reference sequence). This CDR3 contains 12 residues. CDR3 nucleotides: TGTGCCAGCAGCCTATCTCTCTACGAGCAGTACTTC. Its protein is CASSLSLYEQYF.

The chain links TRBV28 to TRBJ2-1; tentative D call: TRBD2 (6 bases). V was cut by 5 bases and J by 8 bases, with 19 bases left in between. The CDR3 has 15 residues. The germline V gene has CDR1 MDHEN and CDR2 SYDVKM. The CDR3 loop is CASSPGGDVVDEQFF. The CDR3 coding sequence is TGTGCCAGCAGTCCCGGAGGGGACGTTGTCGATGAGCAGTTCTTC. Together with reference TRBV28 and TRBJ2-1, the CDR3 gives the full variable domain: DVKVTQSSRYLVKRTGEKVFLECVQDMDHENMFWYRQDPGLGLRLIYFSYDVKMKEKGDIPEGYSVSREKKERFSLILESASTNQTSMYLCASSPGGDVVDEQFFGPGTRLTVL.

This sequence joins TRBV27 and TRBJ2-1, with 13 bases aligning to TRBD2. The V gene's germline CDR1 is MNHEY and CDR2 SMNVEV (reference sequence). The CDR3 is made up of 13 amino acids. V lost 8 bases to trimming and J lost 9 bases; unmatched junction nucleotides: 4. The DNA for the CDR3 is TGTGCCAGCGCGGGACTAGCGGGATTTGAGCAGTTCTTC. This translates into CASAGLAGFEQFF.

The V gene is TRBV30, the J gene TRBJ2-7; TRBD1 agrees at 8 bases. The CDR3 loop spans 15 amino acids. Germline lookup yields CDR1 GTSNPN and CDR2 SVGIG (reference sequence). V shed 1 base and J 5 bases; nucleotides not matched to a gene: 10. CDR3 DNA: TGTGCCTGGAGTGGACATGGCAAACAGGGGGACGAGCAGTACTTC. As protein: CAWSGHGKQGDEQYF.

The chain links TRBV5-4 to TRBJ1-2; D gene ambiguous. V lost 3 bases and J lost 8, with 17 bases in between. CDR1 and CDR2 from the germline V gene are SGHNT and YYREEE (reference sequence). This CDR3 spans 14 amino acids. This CDR3 is CASSSAGRARGYTF. In DNA form, the CDR3 reads TGTGCCAGCAGCTCCGCCGGGAGGGCCAGGGGCTACACCTTC.

This clone was counted between two and nine times. The chain couples TRBV7-9 to TRBJ2-1; 7 nucleotides agree with TRBD2. Germline CDR1 SEHNR, CDR2 FQNEAQ (reference sequence). V shed 2 bases and J 10 bases; nucleotides not matched to a gene: 5. The CDR3 covers 13 residues. Here the CDR3 DNA reads TGTGCCAGCAGCTTACGCGGGAGCAGGGAGCAGTTCTTC. Encoded protein: CASSLRGSREQFF. Full variable domain (missing parts from reference TRBV7-9 and TRBJ2-1): DTGVSQNPRHKITKRGQNVTFRCDPISEHNRLYWYRQTLGQGPEFLTYFQNEAQLEKSRLLSDRFSAERPKGSFSTLEIQRTEQGDSAMYLCASSLRGSREQFFGPGTRLTVL.

This clone was seen a few times. The chain has TRBV6-5 and TRBJ1-2; D not certain. Germline loops: CDR1 MNHEY, CDR2 SVGAGI. Between the trimmed V and J ends, which lost 0 bases and 9 bases, there was a span of 11 bases. The CDR3 is made up of 13 amino acids. CDR3 in amino acids: CASSYSNSNRYTF. DNA of the CDR3: TGTGCCAGCAGTTACTCGAACAGCAACCGCTACACCTTC.

The chain is built from TRBV9 and TRBJ1-2; D remains unclear. The CDR3 contains 14 residues. Germline loops: CDR1 SGDLS, CDR2 YYNGEE. V lost 1 base to trimming and J lost 2 bases, with 9 bases between them. DNA of the CDR3: TGTGCCAGCAGCGTAAACATCGGGAACTATGGCTACACCTTC. Its translation: CASSVNIGNYGYTF.

This clone was seen a handful of times. The chain recombines TRBV13 with TRBJ2-1; D is perhaps TRBD2 (5 bases). Trimming removed 8 bases at V and 8 bases at J, with 19 bases between. The germline V gene encodes CDR1 PRHDT and CDR2 FYEKMQ (reference sequence). The CDR3 length is 14 residues. For the CDR3, the DNA is TGTGCCAGCTACCTAGGTCGTAGCGACCATGAGCAGTTCTTC. Translating gives CASYLGRSDHEQFF.

This clone was counted a few times. The CDR3 sequence is CASSLPQGSSYEQYF. The CDR3 DNA is TGTGCCAGCAGTTTACCCCAGGGCAGCTCCTACGAGCAGTACTTC. V usage is TRBV28 and J usage is TRBJ2-7, with a weak D call TRBD1 (5 bases). V lost 2 bases and J lost 0, with 11 bases in between. Germline V gene lookup returns CDR1 MDHEN and CDR2 SYDVKM. The CDR3 consists of 15 residues. The whole variable domain, filled in from reference TRBV28 and TRBJ2-7, reads DVKVTQSSRYLVKRTGEKVFLECVQDMDHENMFWYRQDPGLGLRLIYFSYDVKMKEKGDIPEGYSVSREKKERFSLILESASTNQTSMYLCASSLPQGSSYEQYFGPGTRLTVT.

This clone was seen only a few times. This rearrangement joins TRBV28 to TRBJ2-5, with TRBD2 identical over 13 bases. Looked up from germline, CDR1 is MDHEN and CDR2 is SYDVKM. The CDR3 contains 15 residues. The V gene end was trimmed by 5 bases and the J gene end by 4 bases; junction bases not matched to a gene: 4. Here the CDR3 reads CASSTGTSGTETQYF. In nucleotides, the CDR3 is TGTGCCAGCAGTACCGGGACTAGCGGGACAGAGACCCAGTACTTC.

This clone has just a few counts. This chain links TRBV30 with TRBJ1-1, with 9 bases fitting TRBD1. The germline V gene has CDR1 GTSNPN and CDR2 SVGIG (reference sequence). The junction had 8 bases not matched to a gene; V was cut back by 3 bases and J by 9 bases. The CDR3 totals 13 residues. CDR3 DNA: TGTGCCTGGAGCCGCCGGGACAGGGTCCAAGCTTTCTTT. This encodes CAWSRRDRVQAFF.

This clone appeared many times. The V and J genes are TRBV29-1 and TRBJ2-4; D remains unclear. The CDR3 consists of 13 residues. The V gene's germline CDR1 is SQVTM and CDR2 ANQGSEA. Trimming stripped 4 bases from V and 1 base from J, with 8 bases between. CDR3 residues: CSVVVTAKNIQYF. The CDR3 DNA reads TGCAGCGTTGTAGTAACGGCCAAAAACATTCAGTACTTC.

The chain is built from TRBV6-5 and TRBJ2-2, with a tentative D call TRBD1 (6 bases). Germline values: CDR1 MNHEY, CDR2 SVGAGI. The CDR3 spans 15 residues. V lost 6 bases to trimming and J lost 5 bases, with 16 bases between them. The CDR3 DNA reads as TGTGCCAGCAGCTCCACGGGACAACCGACCGGGGAGCTGTTTTTT. Its translation: CASSSTGQPTGELFF.

The V gene is TRBV7-3, the J gene TRBJ2-3; a weak D match, TRBD2 (5 bases). The CDR3 runs to 12 residues. Trimming shortened V by 5 bases and J by 8 bases, and 11 bases separated the two germline ends. Germline V CDR1 and CDR2: SGHTA, FQGTGA. In DNA, the CDR3 is TGTGCCAGCAGCCCGACCCGGGGTACGCAGTATTTT. Its protein is CASSPTRGTQYF.

This clone has a handful of counts. CDR3 amino acids: CASSLVAGTYEQYF. DNA for the CDR3: TGCGCCAGCAGCTTAGTAGCGGGAACCTACGAGCAGTACTTC. This chain uses TRBV5-1 with TRBJ2-7, with TRBD2 identical over 8 bases. V shed 2 bases and J 2 bases; nucleotides not matched to a gene: 3. This CDR3 spans 14 amino acids. Looked up from germline, CDR1 is SGHRS and CDR2 is YFSETQ.

Many counts were recorded for this clone. The chain combines TRBV29-1 with TRBJ2-7, with unresolved D. Trimming stripped 4 bases from V and 3 bases from J, with 7 bases between. The CDR3 is made up of 11 amino acids. Germline loops: CDR1 SQVTM, CDR2 ANQGSEA. The CDR3 region is CSVVTVYEQYF. The DNA of the CDR3 is TGCAGCGTTGTCACGGTCTACGAGCAGTACTTC.

The genes are TRBV20-1 and TRBJ1-1, with D possibly being TRBD1 (5 bases). The germline gives CDR1 DFQATT, CDR2 SNEGSKA (reference sequence). The length of the CDR3 is 11 residues. The germline V and J ends were trimmed by 8 bases and 1 base, with 8 bases remaining between them. The CDR3, as DNA: TGCAGTCGGGGGGGGAACACTGAAGCTTTCTTT. Protein product: CSRGGNTEAFF.

The J gene is TRBJ2-7, the V gene TRBV5-1; TRBD1 is a possible D gene (6 bases). This CDR3 has 16 residues. Germline V gene sequence: CDR1 SGHRS, CDR2 YFSETQ. V lost 1 base, J lost 3 bases, and 17 bases lay in between. DNA for the CDR3: TGCGCCAGCAGCTTGCCAAGAGGGACACAAGTCTACGAGCAGTACTTC. Translated, it gives CASSLPRGTQVYEQYF.

The chain couples TRBV7-2 to TRBJ1-5; D not resolved. V dropped 1 base and J dropped 7 bases, with 14 bases sitting between them. This CDR3 has 15 residues. Germline V gives CDR1 SGHTA, CDR2 FQGNSA. The CDR3 spells CASSLVRVREQPQHF. CDR3 DNA: TGTGCCAGCAGCTTAGTTAGGGTCCGGGAACAGCCCCAGCATTTT.

This clone showed up just a few times. The V gene is TRBV30, the J gene TRBJ2-3; 8 bases are shared with TRBD2. The V and J ends lost 3 bases and 0 bases, in that order; junction bases with no gene match: 14. CDR3 length: 18 residues. Germline loops: CDR1 GTSNPN, CDR2 SVGIG (reference sequence). CDR3: CAWRPGLGKTKSTDTQYF. DNA of the CDR3: TGTGCCTGGAGGCCGGGACTAGGAAAAACTAAAAGCACAGATACGCAGTATTTT.

The table lists this clone with a few counts. The rearrangement joins TRBV9 to TRBJ2-7; 8 bases are a match to TRBD2. The germline gives CDR1 SGDLS, CDR2 YYNGEE. Losses at the gene ends were 4 bases for V and 3 bases for J; bases not matched to a gene: 9. The length of the CDR3 is 15 residues. CDR3 bases: TGTGCCAGCAGCACGCGGGGGGACGCGAGCTACGAGCAGTACTTC. The encoded protein is CASSTRGDASYEQYF. Together with reference TRBV9 and TRBJ2-7, the CDR3 gives the full variable domain: DSGVTQTPKHLITATGQRVTLRCSPRSGDLSVYWYQQSLDQGLQFLIQYYNGEERAKGNILERFSAQQFPDLHSELNLSSLELGDSALYFCASSTRGDASYEQYFGPGTRLTVT.